Here is one TCR beta chain with its context. The J segment lost 3 bases and the V segment lost 5 bases, leaving 9 bases of the junction unmatched. The germline V gene has CDR1 LNHDA and CDR2 SQIVND (reference sequence). This CDR3 is built from 16 residues. Assay used: immunoSEQ multiplex PCR; TCRdb lists only in-frame clones, some missing. The profile shows fewer than 65,000 clones, 80% of them singletons. This sample was included in a study of control samples from healthy donors and cancer patients. The TCR originated in a man in his 70s in good health. This sequence joins TRBV19 and TRBJ2-1; 8 nucleotides agree with TRBD1. Sequencing was performed on blood. CDR3 amino acids: CASSATTTGGYNEQFF. DNA of the CDR3: TGTGCCAGTAGTGCCACCACTACAGGGGGCTACAATGAGCAGTTCTTC.